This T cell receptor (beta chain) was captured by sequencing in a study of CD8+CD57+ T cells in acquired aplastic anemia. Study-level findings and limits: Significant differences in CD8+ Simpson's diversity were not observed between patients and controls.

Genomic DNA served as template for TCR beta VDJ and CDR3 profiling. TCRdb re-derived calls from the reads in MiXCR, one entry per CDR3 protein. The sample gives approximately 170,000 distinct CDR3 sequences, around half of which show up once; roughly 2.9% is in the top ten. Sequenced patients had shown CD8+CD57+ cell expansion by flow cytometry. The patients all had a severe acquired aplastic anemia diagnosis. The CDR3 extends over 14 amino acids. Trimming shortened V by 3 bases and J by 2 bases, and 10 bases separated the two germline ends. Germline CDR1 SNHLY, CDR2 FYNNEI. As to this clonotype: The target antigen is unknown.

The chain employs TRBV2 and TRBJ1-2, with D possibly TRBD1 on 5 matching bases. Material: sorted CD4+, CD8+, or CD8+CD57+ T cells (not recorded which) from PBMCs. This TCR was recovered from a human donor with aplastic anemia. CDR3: CASSDAGPNYGYTF. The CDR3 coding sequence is TGTGCCAGCAGTGATGCGGGACCCAACTATGGCTACACCTTC.